This T cell receptor beta chain was recorded in a study of early T cells in non-severe SARS-CoV-2 infection. Overall study: The sequenced material was bulk RNA from unsorted whole blood, and its chains were unpaired.

Per the germline V gene, CDR1 is SQVTM and CDR2 is ANQGSEA. J was trimmed by 6 bases and V by 5 bases; bases with no gene match: 6. CDR3 length: 12 amino acids. TCRdb analysed the 5' RACE reads with MiXCR anew, one entry per CDR3 protein. The sample holds under 60,000 distinct CDR3 sequences, around 9.7% seen once. V and J are TRBV29-1 and TRBJ1-2; 7 nucleotides line up with TRBD1. The sample consisted of whole blood. The sequence was obtained from an adult who was a healthcare worker with PCR-confirmed SARS-CoV-2 infection or an uninfected control (not recorded which). CDR3 coding DNA: TGCAGCGTTAACGACAGGGATGATGGCTACACCTTC. It specifies CSVNDRDDGYTF.